This record covers a single T cell receptor (beta chain). Its antigen remains unidentified. This entry belongs to a study of monozygotic twins with inflammatory bowel disease. With no T cell sorting beforehand, total RNA was isolated from whole blood. Study-wide findings and caveats: Different T cell subtypes could not be distinguished.

Germline V CDR1 and CDR2: LGHDT, YNNKEL (reference sequence). The CDR3 loop spans 15 amino acids. Researchers used template switching to add UMIs featuring a 6-nucleotide sample barcode. PCR of TCRalpha and TCRbeta cDNA was nested, with two rounds of around 16 and 10 cycles. TCRdb processed the 5' RACE reads again and assigns one entry to each CDR3 protein, with no DNA. This sample lists nearly 450,000 distinct CDR3 sequences; its ten largest clones have 2% to 3%. The rearrangement uses TRBV3-1 and TRBJ2-7; lacking DNA, the TRBD2 call made by TCRdb goes unchecked. The clonotype comes from a human donor with ulcerative colitis or Crohn's disease, or a healthy co-twin of an affected twin (not recorded which). Sequenced material: blood. This chain's CDR3 is CASSQDQRRPYEQYF.